Listed below are T cell receptor beta chains from one sample, sequenced in a study of T cell responses to AZD1222 COVID-19 vaccine. The repertoire was sequenced with immunoSEQ multiplex PCR; TCRdb's copy has only in-frame clones and lacks some. Of about 150,000 clones detected, 88% appear once; the ten largest clones hold less than 3.5%. This specimen was peripheral blood, taken on day 0 of AZD1222 vaccination. These receptor sequences come from an adult in good health. Each CDR3 is given with its conserved first and last residue. The D gene is left open where the match is weak. Expanded clones get a size class; other rows say once, few or many, or leave the size out.

NA,TRBV6-5,NA,TRBJ1-2,TGTGCCAGCAGTTTAGTACAGCAGGGCTATGGCTACACCTTC,CASSLVQQGYGYTF
TRBD1,TRBV3-1/TRBV3-2,NA,TRBJ1-2,TGTGCCAGCAGCGTGGGACAGCTATATGGCTACACCTTC,CASSVGQLYGYTF
TRBD1,TRBV2,NA,TRBJ1-2,TGTGCCAGCAGGGACAGGGTTCGGGATGGCTACACCTTC,CASRDRVRDGYTF
TRBD1,TRBV25-1,NA,TRBJ1-2,TGTGCCAGCAGTGAATCCCCGGGACAGGGGGCGAACTATGGCTACACCTTC,CASSESPGQGANYGYTF
NA,TRBV5-5,NA,TRBJ1-5,TGTGCCAGCAGCTACTCCGGGACGGCTATCAATCAGCCCCAGCATTTT,CASSYSGTAINQPQHF
NA,TRBV25-1,NA,TRBJ1-6,TGTGCCAGCAGTGAATATGGGGGAGGGCCTAATTCACCCCTCCACTTT,CASSEYGGGPNSPLHF
NA,TRBV16,NA,TRBJ1-3,TGTGCCAGCAGCCAATTTGGAAACACCATATATTTT,CASSQFGNTIYF
TRBD1,TRBV9,NA,TRBJ1-6,TGTGCCAGCAGCGTAGGTGGGACAGCACAGAATTCACCCCTCCACTTT,CASSVGGTAQNSPLHF
NA,TRBV18,NA,TRBJ1-1,TGTGCCAGCTCACCAAGGGCAGGGATAAACACTGAAGCTTTCTTT,CASSPRAGINTEAFF
NA,TRBV6-5,NA,TRBJ1-5,TGTGCCAGCAGTTACTCATCTCAGGGAAATCAGCCCCAGCATTTT,CASSYSSQGNQPQHF
NA,TRBV29-1,NA,TRBJ2-7,TGCAGTGCCCCCCGTGTGACAACCTTGTCCTACGAGCAGTACTTC,CSAPRVTTLSYEQYF
NA,TRBV3-1/TRBV3-2,once,TRBJ1-2,TGTGCCAGCAGCCAATCGGCCGACTATGGCTACACCTTC,CASSQSADYGYTF
TRBD1,TRBV6-5,NA,TRBJ2-7,TGTGCCAGCAGTTACTCGGGGACAGGGCGAGGGGACGAGCAGTACTTC,CASSYSGTGRGDEQYF
TRBD2,TRBV20-1,NA,TRBJ2-1,TGCAGTGCTAGTGGGGCGGGGGGGCCCCCCAATGAGCAGTTCTTC,CSASGAGGPPNEQFF
NA,TRBV18,NA,TRBJ2-1,TGTGCCAGCTCACTCCTGACCGAGCAGGGCGTAGAGCAGTTCTTC,CASSLLTEQGVEQFF
NA,TRBV7-3,NA,TRBJ2-1,TGTGCCAGCAGCTCAAAGGGCAGGGGCGGTTACAATGAGCAGTTCTTC,CASSSKGRGGYNEQFF
NA,TRBV7-2,NA,TRBJ2-3,TGTGCCAGCAGCTTAGGTCGGCCAGGGAATACAGATACGCAGTATTTT,CASSLGRPGNTDTQYF
TRBD1,TRBV5-5,once,TRBJ1-1,TGTGCCAGCAGCTTGGATGGGACAGGGCTTGCTTTCTTT,CASSLDGTGLAFF
TRBD1,TRBV4-1,NA,TRBJ1-3,TGCGCCAGCAGCCCGCAGATCGCGTCGGGGACAGCCTCTGGAAACACCATATATTTT,CASSPQIASGTASGNTIYF
NA,TRBV7-2,NA,TRBJ1-4,TGTGCCAGCAGCTTAGGGGGTAAACTGTTTTTT,CASSLGGKLFF
TRBD1,TRBV5-4,NA,TRBJ1-1,TGTGCCAGCAGCCGCCCGGGGACAGGGGGCGGCGGGTCGGACACTGAAGCTTTCTTT,CASSRPGTGGGGSDTEAFF
NA,TRBV6-5,NA,TRBJ1-6,TGTGCCAGCCGCCAAACAGGGACGAGGTCACCCCTCCACTTT,CASRQTGTRSPLHF
TRBD1,TRBV13,NA,TRBJ2-5,TGTGCCAGCAGGGATACCAGGGGGCCGGAGACCCAGTACTTC,CASRDTRGPETQYF
TRBD1,TRBV9,NA,TRBJ2-2,TGTGCCAGCAGCGCCCTCGGGACAGGACCTAACACCGGGGAGCTGTTTTTT,CASSALGTGPNTGELFF
NA,TRBV11-1,NA,TRBJ1-3,TGTGCCAGCAGATTTCACAGAGTAGCTGGAAACACCATATATTTT,CASRFHRVAGNTIYF
NA,TRBV10-2,NA,TRBJ1-6,TGCGCCAGCAGTGACCCCGCGAGGGGAGACACCCTCCACTTT,CASSDPARGDTLHF